The T cell receptor (beta chain) under discussion was sequenced for a study of STAT5B mutations in CD4+ large granular lymphocyte leukemia. Assay: immunoSEQ multiplex PCR; the TCRdb copy retains only in-frame clones and omits some. The sample records 40,000 to 45,000 clones, approximately 88% being singletons. With 6 bases removed from V and 10 bases from J, the gap between germline ends came to 10 bases. This CDR3 has 12 residues. CDR1 is MNHEY and CDR2 is SMNVEV in the germline V gene (reference sequence). This TCR was recovered from a human donor in good health. Sequencing was performed on CD4+ T cells from blood buffy coats. The chain links TRBV27 to TRBJ1-6; no clear D gene. This CDR3 reads CASRTQESPLHF. The CDR3 coding sequence is TGTGCCAGCAGAACACAAGAATCACCCCTCCACTTT.